These 5 T cell receptor beta chains were all obtained from the same sample, sequenced in a study of T cell repertoires in cytomegalovirus infection. TCRdb itself ran the reads through MiXCR, one entry per CDR3 protein. The sample lists approximately 600,000 distinct CDR3 sequences; roughly 42% were seen once. For these receptors, no antigen is known. Sequenced here: cultured PBMCs, sampled from culture after CMV antigen stimulation. These receptors came from a human donor in good health (CMV status not recorded). Some clones in this sample may be carry-over from other donors' samples.

CDR3 nucleotide sequence: TGTGCCAGCAGTACTTCAGGGAACGAGCAGTACTTC. Amino acids: CASSTSGNEQYF. This chain connects TRBV6-2 or TRBV6-3 to TRBJ2-7, with D maybe TRBD1 (5 bases). Per the germline V gene, CDR1 is MNHEY and CDR2 is SVGEGT. The CDR3 is 12 residues long. The germline V and J ends were trimmed by 5 bases and 5 bases, with 10 bases remaining between them.

This sequence joins TRBV20-1 and TRBJ2-7, with D perhaps assigned TRBD1 or TRBD2 (5 bases each). The germline V and J ends were trimmed by 6 bases and 2 bases, with 14 bases remaining between them. CDR3 length equals 13 residues. Germline V gene lookup returns CDR1 DFQATT and CDR2 SNEGSKA (reference sequence). CDR3 DNA sequence: TGCAGTGCCTCAGAGGGACGAGCCTACGAGCAGTACTTC. Its protein product is CSASEGRAYEQYF.

This chain joins TRBV2 and TRBJ1-1; 7 nucleotides agree with TRBD1. Trimming at V came to 6 bases and at J to 11 bases, leaving 9 bases not matched to a gene. This CDR3 has 12 residues. Germline CDR1 SNHLY, CDR2 FYNNEI. CDR3: CASSPQGTMAFF. In DNA, the CDR3 is TGTGCCAGCAGCCCACAGGGGACGATGGCTTTCTTT.

Only a few counts were recorded for this clonotype. The chain couples TRBV7-8 to TRBJ2-5, with D unresolved. The CDR3 sequence is 13 residues long. Trimming cost V 5 bases and J 3 bases, with 10 bases left between them. CDR1 is SGHVS and CDR2 is FQNEAQ in the germline V gene. The DNA for the CDR3 is TGTGCCAGCAGCAAGAGACGGGAAGAGACCCAGTACTTC. It yields the protein CASSKRREETQYF.

This clonotype was seen at least ten times. The chain carries TRBV7-2 and TRBJ2-5; D is uncertain. This CDR3 region has 15 residues. Germline loops: CDR1 SGHTA, CDR2 FQGNSA. V dropped 5 bases and J dropped 2 bases, with 15 bases sitting between them. CDR3 residues: CASSAQPSRQETQYF. CDR3 sequence (DNA): TGTGCCAGCAGCGCCCAGCCTAGTCGTCAAGAGACCCAGTACTTC.